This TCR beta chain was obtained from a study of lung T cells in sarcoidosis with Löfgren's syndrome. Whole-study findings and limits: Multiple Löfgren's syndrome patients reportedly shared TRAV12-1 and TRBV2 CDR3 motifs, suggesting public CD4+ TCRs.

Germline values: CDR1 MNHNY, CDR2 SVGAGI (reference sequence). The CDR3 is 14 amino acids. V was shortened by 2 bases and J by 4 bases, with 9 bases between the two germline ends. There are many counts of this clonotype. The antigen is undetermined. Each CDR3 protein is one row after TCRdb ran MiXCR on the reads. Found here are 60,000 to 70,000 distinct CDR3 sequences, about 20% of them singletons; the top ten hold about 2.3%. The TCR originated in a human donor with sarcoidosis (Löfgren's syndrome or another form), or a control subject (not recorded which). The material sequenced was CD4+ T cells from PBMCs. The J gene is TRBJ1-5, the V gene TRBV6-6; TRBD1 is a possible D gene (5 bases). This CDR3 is CASSYSRGNQPQHF. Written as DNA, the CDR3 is TGTGCCAGCAGTTACAGCCGGGGGAATCAGCCCCAGCATTTT.